These 21 T cell receptor beta chains were sequenced from one sample in a study of OX40 agonist ivuxolimab in advanced cancers. Assay: immunoSEQ multiplex PCR; the TCRdb copy retains only in-frame clones and omits some. The repertoire consists of 46,000 or so clones, with around nine tenths occurring once and the leading ten covering 10% to 12%. The sequenced sample was CD4+ or CD8+ T cells sorted from blood, obtained in a trial of the OX40 agonist ivuxolimab. These receptors all come from an adult with an advanced solid tumor such as melanoma, head and neck, liver or kidney cancer.

The chain carries TRBV7-9 and TRBJ1-2; D remains ambiguous. This CDR3 region has 14 residues. Germline-derived CDR1 and CDR2 are SEHNR and FQNEAQ (reference sequence). V was clipped by 5 bases and J by 4 bases, with 14 bases between them. CDR3 amino acids: CASSAGATSYGYTF. CDR3 nucleotide sequence: TGTGCCAGCAGCGCAGGCGCCACGAGCTATGGCTACACCTTC.

The chain couples TRBV13 to TRBJ1-2; TRBD1 matches 7 bases. This CDR3 spans 17 amino acids. The germline V gene encodes CDR1 PRHDT and CDR2 FYEKMQ (reference sequence). V lost 5 bases, J lost 2 bases, and 14 bases stayed unmatched. The DNA for the CDR3 is TGTGCCAGCAGCCGCCCTACAGGGGAAGATCCAAACTATGGCTACACCTTC. This encodes CASSRPTGEDPNYGYTF.

V usage is TRBV7-9 and J usage is TRBJ2-2; no clear D. The CDR3 is 13 residues long. CDR1 and CDR2 (germline): SEHNR, FQNEAQ (reference sequence). Trimming removed 2 bases at V and 4 bases at J, with 5 bases between. The CDR3 nucleotides read TGTGCCAGCAGCTTATCCAGCACCGGGGAGCTGTTTTTT. Protein: CASSLSSTGELFF.

The rearrangement links TRBV13 to TRBJ2-3, with D uncertain. The CDR3 length is 12 residues. The ends were cut back, 6 bases at V and 6 bases at J, with 10 bases in the middle. Germline V lookup: CDR1 PRHDT, CDR2 FYEKMQ (reference sequence). CDR3 region: CASSQIVDTQYF. In DNA form, the CDR3 reads TGTGCCAGCAGTCAAATCGTGGATACGCAGTATTTT.

V and J are TRBV4-1 and TRBJ2-7; D uncertain. Germline-derived CDR1 and CDR2 are MGHRA and YSYEKL. This CDR3 is 13 amino acids long. Trimming pared 4 bases from V and 2 bases from J, leaving 9 bases between. The CDR3 loop reads CASSRTATYEQYF. CDR3 nucleotides: TGCGCCAGCAGCCGGACGGCAACCTACGAGCAGTACTTC.

In regard to this clone: The junction shows a germline mismatch at one end, possibly a read error. The rearrangement joins TRBV5-1 to TRBJ2-4; no reliable D call. Germline V lookup: CDR1 SGHRS, CDR2 YFSETQ. The CDR3 is 14 residues long. The CDR3, as DNA: TGCGCCAGCAGCCAGGACGGTATAGAGAGCATTCGGTACTTC. Protein sequence: CASSQDGIESIRYF.

This chain uses TRBV10-1 with TRBJ1-2; the D is unclear. The V and J ends lost 10 bases and 6 bases respectively, with 9 bases between them. The germline gives CDR1 WNHNN, CDR2 SYGVQD (reference sequence). The CDR3 is 10 residues long. For the CDR3, the DNA is TGCGCCACCCGACGCGATGGCTACACCTTC. It translates to CATRRDGYTF.

The chain couples TRBV13 to TRBJ2-7, with TRBD1 matching 9 bases. The V gene end was trimmed by 0 bases and the J gene end by 6 bases; junction bases not matched to a gene: 0. The CDR3 contains 13 residues. Germline assignment: CDR1 PRHDT and CDR2 FYEKMQ (reference sequence). The CDR3 sequence is CASSLGTGGEQYF. The CDR3 DNA sequence: TGTGCCAGCAGCTTAGGGACAGGGGGCGAGCAGTACTTC.

The V call is TRBV5-4, the J call TRBJ2-7; D is unclear. V gave up 0 bases and J gave up 0 bases, with 7 bases separating them. Per germline, CDR1 SGHNT and CDR2 YYREEE (reference sequence). This CDR3 is built from 14 residues. In DNA form, the CDR3 reads TGTGCCAGCAGCTTGGCTCGCAGCTCCTACGAGCAGTACTTC. Translating it yields CASSLARSSYEQYF.

This chain links TRBV5-1 with TRBJ2-1, with 8 bases that match TRBD2. Germline loops: CDR1 SGHRS, CDR2 YFSETQ. The CDR3 runs to 15 residues. V was pared by 2 bases and J by 2 bases, with 3 bases of the junction left unmatched. For the CDR3, the DNA is TGCGCCAGCAGCTTCTGGCGGGAGGCCTACAATGAGCAGTTCTTC. Translation gives CASSFWREAYNEQFF.

This clone was recorded a few times. CDR3 sequence reads: CASSPFSGGSRYNEQFF. As DNA, the CDR3 is TGTGCCAGCAGCCCTTTTAGCGGGGGGAGCCGCTACAATGAGCAGTTCTTC. The gene calls are TRBV11-2 and TRBJ2-1, with TRBD2 matching 10 bases. This CDR3 is built from 17 residues. Germline V CDR1 and CDR2: SGHAT, FQNNGV. The J segment lost 3 bases and the V segment lost 5 bases, leaving 10 bases of the junction unmatched.

In nucleotides, the CDR3 is TGCGCCAGCAGCCAATCACGGGGATGGTCCCAGCATTTT. This translates into CASSQSRGWSQHF. This sequence joins TRBV4-3 and TRBJ1-5; no definite D call. The ends were cut back, 2 bases at V and 11 bases at J, with 13 bases in the middle. This CDR3 contains 13 residues. Germline CDR1 is LGHNA and CDR2 is YSLEER.

The chain links TRBV7-2 to TRBJ2-3, with 14 bases fitting TRBD2. The V gene end was trimmed by 5 bases and the J gene end by 2 bases; junction bases not matched to a gene: 6. CDR1 is SGHTA, CDR2 FQGNSA, per germline. The CDR3 is made up of 17 amino acids. CDR3 DNA sequence: TGTGCCAGCAGCCTCGGGACTAGCGGGGGATACACAGATACGCAGTATTTT. Translated: CASSLGTSGGYTDTQYF.

In its sample, this clone was seen once. The chain carries TRBV5-6 and TRBJ2-2; possible D gene TRBD1, 6 bases. Trimming took 0 bases from V and 4 from J, leaving 19 bases between them. Germline V gives CDR1 SGHDT, CDR2 YYEEEE. The CDR3 is 18 residues long. CDR3 residues: CASSLGQAIVLVTGELFF. CDR3 DNA: TGTGCCAGCAGCTTGGGACAGGCCATAGTCTTGGTCACCGGGGAGCTGTTTTTT.

The chain carries TRBV30 and TRBJ2-1; 8 nucleotides agree with TRBD1. The CDR3 runs to 13 residues. V was clipped by 5 bases and J by 4 bases; unmatched bases: 4. Germline V gene sequence: CDR1 GTSNPN, CDR2 SVGIG (reference sequence). CDR3 residues: CAWGQGGYNEQFF. CDR3 DNA: TGTGCCTGGGGACAGGGAGGATACAATGAGCAGTTCTTC.

Concerning this clone: Germline and junction disagree at one end, which may indicate a read error. This chain joins TRBV18 and TRBJ1-5; 9 positions agree with TRBD1. Per the germline V gene, CDR1 is KGHSH and CDR2 is LQKENI. CDR3 size: 15 residues. The CDR3 DNA sequence: TGTGCCAGCCCACCCGGGACAGGGAGCAATCAGCCCCAGCATTTT. It translates to CASPPGTGSNQPQHF.

CDR3 sequence: CASSVGSGGTEAFF. DNA of the CDR3: TGTGCCAGCAGCGTAGGGTCAGGGGGGACTGAAGCTTTCTTT. V gene TRBV9 combines with J gene TRBJ1-1, with 7 bases matching TRBD1. The length of the CDR3 is 14 residues. Unmatched junction bases numbered 4, after V lost 0 bases and J lost 5 bases. Germline V gene lookup returns CDR1 SGDLS and CDR2 YYNGEE. The full variable domain, with the rest looked up from reference TRBV9 and TRBJ1-1, is DSGVTQTPKHLITATGQRVTLRCSPRSGDLSVYWYQQSLDQGLQFLIQYYNGEERAKGNILERFSAQQFPDLHSELNLSSLELGDSALYFCASSVGSGGTEAFFGQGTRLTVV.

This chain joins TRBV7-2 and TRBJ1-5; TRBD1 is a possible D gene (5 bases). Germline lookup yields CDR1 SGHTA and CDR2 FQGNSA. Trimming removed 5 bases from V and 2 bases from J, with 10 bases in between. CDR3 size: 14 residues. The CDR3 coding sequence is TGTGCCAGCAGCGCAGACAGACGCAATCAGCCCCAGCATTTT. Amino acid sequence: CASSADRRNQPQHF.

The chain couples TRBV7-7 to TRBJ1-1, with 7 bases matching TRBD1. The CDR3 runs 13 residues. The ends lost 9 bases at V and 4 bases at J; junction bases unmatched: 8. CDR1 is SSHAT, CDR2 FNYEAQ, per germline (reference sequence). The CDR3: CASTGVRTTEAFF. The CDR3 nucleotides read TGTGCCAGTACAGGGGTACGGACCACTGAAGCTTTCTTT. The complete variable domain, with remaining parts taken from reference TRBV7-7 and TRBJ1-1, reads GAGVSQSPRYKVTKRGQDVTLRCDPISSHATLYWYQQALGQGPEFLTYFNYEAQPDKSGLPSDRFSAERPEGSISTLTIQRTEQRDSAMYRCASTGVRTTEAFFGQGTRLTVV.

This clone qualifies as medium-sized (0.01 to 0.1%). The chain employs TRBV19 and TRBJ1-6; weak D call: TRBD1 (6 bases). The CDR3 extends over 13 amino acids. Trimming pared 11 bases from V and 7 bases from J, leaving 15 bases between. Per the germline V gene, CDR1 is LNHDA and CDR2 is SQIVND (reference sequence). The CDR3 sequence is CASGGQSNSPLHF. CDR3 sequence (DNA): TGTGCCTCCGGAGGACAGTCAAATTCACCCCTCCACTTT. The full variable domain, its missing parts supplied by reference TRBV19 and TRBJ1-6, is DGGITQSPKYLFRKEGQNVTLSCEQNLNHDAMYWYRQDPGQGLRLIYYSQIVNDFQKGDIAEGYSVSREKKESFPLTVTSAQKNPTAFYLCASGGQSNSPLHFGNGTRLTVT.

The genes are TRBV5-6 and TRBJ2-7, with 7 bases lining up with TRBD1. The V gene's germline CDR1 is SGHDT and CDR2 YYEEEE. This CDR3 region has 15 residues. J lost 3 bases, V lost 0 bases, and 6 bases had no gene match. Here the CDR3 DNA reads TGTGCCAGCAGCTTGGTCGGGACAGAGAGCTACGAGCAGTACTTC. Amino acids: CASSLVGTESYEQYF.